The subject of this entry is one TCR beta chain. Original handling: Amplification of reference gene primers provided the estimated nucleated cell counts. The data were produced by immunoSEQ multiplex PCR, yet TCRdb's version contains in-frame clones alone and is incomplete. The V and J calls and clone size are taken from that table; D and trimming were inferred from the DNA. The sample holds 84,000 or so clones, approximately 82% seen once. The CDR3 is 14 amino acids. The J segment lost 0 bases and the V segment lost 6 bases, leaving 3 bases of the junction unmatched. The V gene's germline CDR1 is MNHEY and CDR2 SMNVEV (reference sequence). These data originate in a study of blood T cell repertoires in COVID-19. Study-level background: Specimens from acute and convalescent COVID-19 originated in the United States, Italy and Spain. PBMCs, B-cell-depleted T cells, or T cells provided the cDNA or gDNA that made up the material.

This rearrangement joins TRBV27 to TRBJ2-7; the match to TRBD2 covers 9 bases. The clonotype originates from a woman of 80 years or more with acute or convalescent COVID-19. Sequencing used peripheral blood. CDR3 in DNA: TGTGCCAGCAGGGGTAGCGGGAGCTCCTACGAGCAGTACTTC. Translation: CASRGSGSSYEQYF.